These 9 T cell receptor beta chains were sequenced from one sample in a study of blood T cell repertoires in COVID-19. Assay used: immunoSEQ multiplex PCR; TCRdb lists only in-frame clones, some missing. The data show around 340,000 clones, with over 85% seen just once and 3.5% to 4% held by the top ten. The sequenced material came from peripheral blood. The source is a woman aged 55-69 years with COVID-19, enrolled during active disease.

V gene TRBV4-1 combines with J gene TRBJ2-3; D gene uncertain. Trimming pared 1 base from V and 0 bases from J, leaving 5 bases between. CDR3 length equals 14 residues. Germline CDR1 reads MGHRA; CDR2 reads YSYEKL. In DNA form, the CDR3 reads TGCGCCAGCAGCCAAGCTAGGAGCACAGATACGCAGTATTTT. Its translation: CASSQARSTDTQYF.

V usage is TRBV11-2 and J usage is TRBJ1-2; TRBD1 matches at 7 bases. This CDR3 comprises 15 residues. CDR1 is SGHAT, CDR2 FQNNGV, per germline. Losses at the gene ends were 3 bases for V and 2 bases for J; bases not matched to a gene: 6. CDR3 nucleotides: TGTGCCAGCAGCTTCTCCGGGACAGTGAACTATGGCTACACCTTC. It is translated as CASSFSGTVNYGYTF.

This chain uses TRBV4-1 with TRBJ1-5; maybe TRBD1 (5 bases). The germline V gene encodes CDR1 MGHRA and CDR2 YSYEKL. The V end lost 1 base, the J end lost 10 bases, and 20 bases lay between the germline ends. The CDR3 length is 16 residues. The CDR3 DNA reads TGCGCCAGCAGCCAAGGGGTTGGCAGGGCGACCTCTCCCCAGCATTTT. Protein sequence: CASSQGVGRATSPQHF.

The rearrangement uses TRBV5-4 and TRBJ1-2, with 8 bases identical to TRBD1. V lost 2 bases and J lost 7; bases outside the gene matches: 10. In germline, CDR1 is SGHNT, CDR2 YYREEE (reference sequence). The CDR3 is 15 amino acids. The CDR3 here is CASSLGQGVLRGYTF. The CDR3, as DNA: TGTGCCAGCAGCTTAGGACAGGGAGTTCTTCGTGGCTACACCTTC.

The chain links TRBV6-6 to TRBJ1-5, with 10 bases matching TRBD1. From germline, CDR1 is MNHNY and CDR2 SVGAGI (reference sequence). CDR3 length equals 19 residues. Trimming cost V 5 bases and J 1 base; bases outside gene matches: 14. CDR3 sequence reads: CASSPGTGEILGSNQPQHF. The CDR3 bases are TGTGCCAGCAGTCCCGGGACAGGGGAAATTTTGGGGAGCAATCAGCCCCAGCATTTT.

This chain joins TRBV7-8 and TRBJ1-6; D is uncertain. This CDR3 is 13 amino acids long. V lost 4 bases and J 11 bases, leaving 12 bases between the germline ends. Germline loops: CDR1 SGHVS, CDR2 FQNEAQ. CDR3 in DNA: TGTGCCAGCAGCTCCCCAGGATTTCCACCCCTCCACTTT. Protein: CASSSPGFPPLHF. The variable domain in full, completed from reference TRBV7-8 and TRBJ1-6, reads GAGVSQSPRYKVAKRGQDVALRCDPISGHVSLFWYQQALGQGPEFLTYFQNEAQLDKSGLPSDRFFAERPEGSVSTLKIQRTQQEDSAVYLCASSSPGFPPLHFGNGTRLTVT.

This clone was recorded only once. The chain carries TRBV5-4 and TRBJ1-2; 7 nucleotides line up with TRBD1. J was trimmed by 7 bases and V by 4 bases; bases with no gene match: 10. The CDR3 loop spans 14 amino acids. Germline CDR1 and CDR2: SGHNT and YYREEE (reference sequence). CDR3 sequence: CASSLSDRVFGYTF. In DNA form, the CDR3 reads TGTGCCAGCAGCCTCTCCGACAGGGTTTTTGGCTACACCTTC.

The genes are TRBV5-1 and TRBJ2-1, with TRBD2 identical over 8 bases. From germline, CDR1 is SGHRS and CDR2 YFSETQ. CDR3 length: 13 amino acids. With V trimmed by 4 bases and J by 8 bases, 5 bases remained unmatched. The CDR3 sequence: CASSPAGAHEQFF. CDR3 sequence (DNA): TGCGCCAGCAGCCCAGCGGGGGCCCATGAGCAGTTCTTC. The variable domain in full, with the rest retrieved from reference TRBV5-1 and TRBJ2-1, is KAGVTQTPRYLIKTRGQQVTLSCSPISGHRSVSWYQQTPGQGLQFLFEYFSETQRNKGNFPGRFSGRQFSNSRSEMNVSTLELGDSALYLCASSPAGAHEQFFGPGTRLTVL.

The J gene is TRBJ2-7, the V gene TRBV20-1; 7 bases line up with TRBD2. V gave up 7 bases and J gave up 5 bases; unmatched junction bases: 5. Per the germline V gene, CDR1 is DFQATT and CDR2 is SNEGSKA (reference sequence). The CDR3 loop spans 11 amino acids. CDR3 amino acids: CSGAGRDEQYF. The CDR3 bases are TGCAGTGGGGCTGGGAGGGACGAGCAGTACTTC.